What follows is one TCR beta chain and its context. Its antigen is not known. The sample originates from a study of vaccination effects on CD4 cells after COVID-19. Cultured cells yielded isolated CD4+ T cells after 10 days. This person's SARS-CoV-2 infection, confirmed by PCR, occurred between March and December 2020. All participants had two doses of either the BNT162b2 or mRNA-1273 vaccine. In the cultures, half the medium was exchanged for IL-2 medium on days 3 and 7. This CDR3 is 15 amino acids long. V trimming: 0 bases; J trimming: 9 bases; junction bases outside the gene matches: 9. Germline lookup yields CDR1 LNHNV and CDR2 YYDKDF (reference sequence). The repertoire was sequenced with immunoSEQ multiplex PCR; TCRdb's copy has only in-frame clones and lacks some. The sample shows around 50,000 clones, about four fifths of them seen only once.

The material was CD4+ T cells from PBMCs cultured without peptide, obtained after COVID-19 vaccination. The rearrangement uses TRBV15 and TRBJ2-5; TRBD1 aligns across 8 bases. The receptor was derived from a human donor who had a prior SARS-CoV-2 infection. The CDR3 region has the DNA TGTGCCACCAGCAGAGAACCAGGACAGGGAATGGCCCAGTACTTC. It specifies CATSREPGQGMAQYF.